Sequencing of this T cell receptor (beta chain) was carried out in a study of blood T cell repertoires in COVID-19. Across the whole study: Sites across the United States, Italy and Spain contributed samples from acute and convalescent COVID-19. Sources were T cells, B-cell-depleted T cells, or PBMCs; the material itself was cDNA or gDNA.

Profiled with immunoSEQ multiplex PCR; TCRdb holds only in-frame clones, not every one. The sample lists approximately 280,000 clones, roughly 83% occurring once. Seattle cases were enrolled at active infection and followed longitudinally. Per the germline V gene, CDR1 is SGHAT and CDR2 is FQNNGV. The V and J ends lost 5 bases and 6 bases respectively, with 19 bases between them. The CDR3 totals 15 residues. The rearrangement uses TRBV11-2 and TRBJ1-1; perhaps TRBD1 as D (6 bases). The source of this sequence is a human donor with COVID-19, enrolled during active disease. The donor label of this sample is uncertain. Specimen: peripheral blood. CDR3: CASSLRTGDTAEAFF. Written as DNA, the CDR3 is TGTGCCAGCAGCCTCCGGACCGGGGACACTGCTGAAGCTTTCTTT.